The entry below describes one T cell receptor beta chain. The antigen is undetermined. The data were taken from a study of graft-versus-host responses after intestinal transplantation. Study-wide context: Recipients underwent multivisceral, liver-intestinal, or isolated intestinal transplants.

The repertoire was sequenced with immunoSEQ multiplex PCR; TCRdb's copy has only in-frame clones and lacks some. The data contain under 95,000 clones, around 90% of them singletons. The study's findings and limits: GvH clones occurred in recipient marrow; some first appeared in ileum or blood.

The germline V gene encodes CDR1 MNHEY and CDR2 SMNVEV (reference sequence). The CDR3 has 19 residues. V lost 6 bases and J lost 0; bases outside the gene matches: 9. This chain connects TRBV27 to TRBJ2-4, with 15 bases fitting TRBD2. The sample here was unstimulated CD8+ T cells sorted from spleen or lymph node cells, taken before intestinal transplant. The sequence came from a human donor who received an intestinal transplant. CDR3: CASRPPGLAGGLAKNIQYF. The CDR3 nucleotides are TGTGCCAGCAGACCACCGGGACTAGCGGGGGGCCTAGCCAAAAACATTCAGTACTTC.